This T cell receptor beta chain was captured by sequencing in a study of T cell changes during pregnancy in multiple sclerosis. TCRdb's copy holds only in-frame clones and misses some; the assay was immunoSEQ multiplex PCR. The sample records about 77,000 clones, approximately 94% being singletons. Germline-derived CDR1 and CDR2 are MNHNS and SASEGT. The V end lost 7 bases, the J end lost 5 bases, and 19 bases lay between the germline ends. The CDR3 runs to 15 residues. The V call is TRBV6-1, the J call TRBJ2-3, with D possibly matching TRBD2 (7 bases). The sequenced sample was peripheral blood, obtained after pregnancy. This TCR was sampled from a female donor in good health, enrolled as a control in a pregnancy study. The CDR3 nucleotides read TGTGCCAGCACCGGGACTACGGGGGCCCAAGATACGCAGTATTTT. This encodes CASTGTTGAQDTQYF.